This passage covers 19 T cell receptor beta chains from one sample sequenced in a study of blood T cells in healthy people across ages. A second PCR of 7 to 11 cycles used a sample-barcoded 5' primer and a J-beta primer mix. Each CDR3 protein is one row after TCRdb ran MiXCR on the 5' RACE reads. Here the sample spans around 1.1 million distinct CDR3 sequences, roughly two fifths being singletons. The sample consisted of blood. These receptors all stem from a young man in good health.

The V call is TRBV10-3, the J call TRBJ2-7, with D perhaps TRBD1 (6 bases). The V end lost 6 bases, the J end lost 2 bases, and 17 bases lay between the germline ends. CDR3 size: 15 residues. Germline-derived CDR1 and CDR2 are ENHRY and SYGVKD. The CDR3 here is CAISRQDQEPYEQYF. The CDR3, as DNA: TGTGCCATCAGCCGACAGGACCAAGAGCCCTACGAGCAGTACTTC.

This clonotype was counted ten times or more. Written as DNA, the CDR3 is TGTGCCACCACCCCGGGCCCCGATCAGCCCCAGCATTTT. Translated, it gives CATTPGPDQPQHF. The V gene is TRBV10-3, the J gene TRBJ1-5; D is unresolved. Germline V gene sequence: CDR1 ENHRY, CDR2 SYGVKD. There are 13 residues in the CDR3. The germline V and J ends were trimmed by 10 bases and 5 bases, with 15 bases remaining between them.

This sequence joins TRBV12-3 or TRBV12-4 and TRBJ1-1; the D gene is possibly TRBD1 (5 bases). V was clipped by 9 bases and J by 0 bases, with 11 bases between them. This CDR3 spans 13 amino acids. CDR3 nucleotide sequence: TGTGCCAGTAAACTGGGGGTGAACACTGAAGCTTTCTTT. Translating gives CASKLGVNTEAFF.

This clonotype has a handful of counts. CDR3 sequence reads: CASSPRPAGSSTDTQYF. CDR3 in DNA: TGTGCCAGCAGCCCGCGACCCGCGGGCTCCTCCACAGATACGCAGTATTTT. The chain uses TRBV7-8 and TRBJ2-3; D is perhaps TRBD2 (5 bases). There are 17 residues in the CDR3. Germline lookup yields CDR1 SGHVS and CDR2 FQNEAQ. The V gene lost 5 bases and the J gene lost 2 bases, with 20 bases spanning the gap.

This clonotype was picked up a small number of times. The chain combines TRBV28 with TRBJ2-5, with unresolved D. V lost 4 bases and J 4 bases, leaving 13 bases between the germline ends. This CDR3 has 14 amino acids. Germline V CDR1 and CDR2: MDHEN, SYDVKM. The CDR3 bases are TGTGCCAGCAGTTCCCTCCCGAACCCAGAGACCCAGTACTTC. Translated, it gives CASSSLPNPETQYF. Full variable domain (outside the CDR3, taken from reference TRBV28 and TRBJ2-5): DVKVTQSSRYLVKRTGEKVFLECVQDMDHENMFWYRQDPGLGLRLIYFSYDVKMKEKGDIPEGYSVSREKKERFSLILESASTNQTSMYLCASSSLPNPETQYFGPGTRLLVL.

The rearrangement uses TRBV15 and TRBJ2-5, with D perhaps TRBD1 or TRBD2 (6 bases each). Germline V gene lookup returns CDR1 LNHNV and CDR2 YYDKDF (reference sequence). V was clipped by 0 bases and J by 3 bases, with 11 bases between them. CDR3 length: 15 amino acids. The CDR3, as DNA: TGTGCCACCAGCAGAGATCGGGGGCCGGAAGAGACCCAGTACTTC. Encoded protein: CATSRDRGPEETQYF.

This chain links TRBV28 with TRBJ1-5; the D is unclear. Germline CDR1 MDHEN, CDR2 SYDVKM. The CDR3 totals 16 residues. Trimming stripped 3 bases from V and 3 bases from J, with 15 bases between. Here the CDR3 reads CASSFEDRDLNQPQHF. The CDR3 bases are TGTGCCAGCAGTTTTGAGGACCGCGATCTCAATCAGCCCCAGCATTTT. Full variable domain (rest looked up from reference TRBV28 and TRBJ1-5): DVKVTQSSRYLVKRTGEKVFLECVQDMDHENMFWYRQDPGLGLRLIYFSYDVKMKEKGDIPEGYSVSREKKERFSLILESASTNQTSMYLCASSFEDRDLNQPQHFGDGTRLSIL.

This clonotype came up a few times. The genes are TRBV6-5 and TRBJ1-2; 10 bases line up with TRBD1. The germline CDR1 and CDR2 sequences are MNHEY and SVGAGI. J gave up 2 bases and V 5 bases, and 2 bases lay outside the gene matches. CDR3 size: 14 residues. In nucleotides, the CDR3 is TGTGCCAGCAGTATGGGACAGGGGAACTATGGCTACACCTTC. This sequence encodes CASSMGQGNYGYTF.

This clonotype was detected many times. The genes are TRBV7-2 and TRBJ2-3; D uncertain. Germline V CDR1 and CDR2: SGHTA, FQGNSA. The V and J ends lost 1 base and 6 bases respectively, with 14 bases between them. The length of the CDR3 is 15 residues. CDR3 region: CASSLVAIEGDTQYF. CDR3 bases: TGTGCCAGCAGCTTAGTCGCGATTGAAGGGGATACGCAGTATTTT. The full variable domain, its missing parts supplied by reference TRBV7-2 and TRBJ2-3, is GAGVSQSPSNKVTEKGKDVELRCDPISGHTALYWYRQSLGQGLEFLIYFQGNSAPDKSGLPSDRFSAERTGGSVSTLTIQRTQQEDSAVYLCASSLVAIEGDTQYFGPGTRLTVL.

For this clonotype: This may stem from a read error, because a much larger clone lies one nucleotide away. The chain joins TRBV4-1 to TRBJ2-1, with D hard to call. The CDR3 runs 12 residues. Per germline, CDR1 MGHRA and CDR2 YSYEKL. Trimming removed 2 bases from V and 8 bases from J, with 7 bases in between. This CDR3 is CASSQSADEQFF. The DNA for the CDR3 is TGCGCCAGCAGCCAATCGGCTGATGAGCAGTTCTTC.

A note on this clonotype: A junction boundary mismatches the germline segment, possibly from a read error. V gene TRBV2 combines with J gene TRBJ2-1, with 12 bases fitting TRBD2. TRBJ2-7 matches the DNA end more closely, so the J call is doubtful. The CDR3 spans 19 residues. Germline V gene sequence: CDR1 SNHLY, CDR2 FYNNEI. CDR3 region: CASNKPGLAGRGPYNEQYF. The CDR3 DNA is TGCGCCAGCAACAAACCGGGACTAGCGGGCCGGGGACCCTACAATGAGCAGTACTTC.

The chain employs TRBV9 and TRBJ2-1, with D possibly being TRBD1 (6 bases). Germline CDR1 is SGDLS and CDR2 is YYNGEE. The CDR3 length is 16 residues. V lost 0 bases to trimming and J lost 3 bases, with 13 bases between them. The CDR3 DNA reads TGTGCCAGCAGCGTAGCGCAACAGGGTGGCTACAATGAGCAGTTCTTC. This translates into CASSVAQQGGYNEQFF.

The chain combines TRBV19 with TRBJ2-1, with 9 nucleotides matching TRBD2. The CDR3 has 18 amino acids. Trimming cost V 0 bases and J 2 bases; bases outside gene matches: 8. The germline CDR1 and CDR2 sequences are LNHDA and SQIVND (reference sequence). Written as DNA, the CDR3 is TGTGCCAGTAGTATAGATAGGAGCGGGGGGCTCCCCTACAATGAGCAGTTCTTC. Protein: CASSIDRSGGLPYNEQFF.

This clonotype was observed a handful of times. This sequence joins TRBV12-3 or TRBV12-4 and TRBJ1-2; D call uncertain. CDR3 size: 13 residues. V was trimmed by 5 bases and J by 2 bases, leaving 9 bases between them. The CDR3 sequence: CASSVSANYGYTF. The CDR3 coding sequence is TGTGCCAGCAGTGTATCCGCCAACTATGGCTACACCTTC.

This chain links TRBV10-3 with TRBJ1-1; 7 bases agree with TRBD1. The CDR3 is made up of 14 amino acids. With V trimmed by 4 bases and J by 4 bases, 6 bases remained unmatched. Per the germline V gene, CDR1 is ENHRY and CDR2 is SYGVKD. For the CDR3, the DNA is TGTGCCATCAGTGGTAGCAGACAGGGCACTGAAGCTTTCTTT. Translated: CAISGSRQGTEAFF.

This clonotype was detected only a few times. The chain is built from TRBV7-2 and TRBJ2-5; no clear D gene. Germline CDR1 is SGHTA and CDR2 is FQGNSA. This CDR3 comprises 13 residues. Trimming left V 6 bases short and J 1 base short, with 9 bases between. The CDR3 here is CASSVRLQETQYF. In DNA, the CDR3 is TGTGCCAGCAGTGTCAGACTCCAAGAGACCCAGTACTTC.

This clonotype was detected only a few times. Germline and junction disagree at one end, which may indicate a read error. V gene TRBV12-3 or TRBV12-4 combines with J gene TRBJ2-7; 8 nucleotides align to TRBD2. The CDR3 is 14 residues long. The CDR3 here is CASSVGGALNDQYF. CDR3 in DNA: TGTGCCAGCAGTGTCGGGGGGGCCTTAAACGATCAGTACTTC.

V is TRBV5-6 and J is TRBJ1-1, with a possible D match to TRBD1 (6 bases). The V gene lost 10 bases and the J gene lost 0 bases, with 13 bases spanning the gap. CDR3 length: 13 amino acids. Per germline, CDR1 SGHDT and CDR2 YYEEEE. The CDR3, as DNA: TGTGCCGCGGGGGCCCGAATGAACACTGAAGCTTTCTTT. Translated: CAAGARMNTEAFF. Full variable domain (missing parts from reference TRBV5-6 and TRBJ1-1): DAGVTQSPTHLIKTRGQQVTLRCSPKSGHDTVSWYQQALGQGPQFIFQYYEEEERQRGNFPDRFSGHQFPNYSSELNVNALLLGDSALYLCAAGARMNTEAFFGQGTRLTVV.

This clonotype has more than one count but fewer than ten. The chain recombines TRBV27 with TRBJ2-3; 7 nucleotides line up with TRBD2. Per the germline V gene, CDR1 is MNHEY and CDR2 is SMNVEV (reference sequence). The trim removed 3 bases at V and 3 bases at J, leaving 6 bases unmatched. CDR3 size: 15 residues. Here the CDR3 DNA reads TGTGCCAGCAGTTTGAGGTGGGGGGGAACAGATACGCAGTATTTT. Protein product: CASSLRWGGTDTQYF.